The clone carrying this TCR beta chain was picked up many times. Its antigen is still unknown. This sample was taken from a study of T cells after yellow fever vaccination. Study as a whole: Fractions containing few cells were prepared with SMART-Seq v4 Ultra Low Input.

In making TCR cDNA, 5'RACE template switching added a universal primer site and UMIs to it. TCRdb independently ran MiXCR on the 5' RACE reads; one entry per CDR3 protein. The sample has 200,000 to 300,000 distinct CDR3 sequences; 13% are singletons. Findings and limits, study-wide: Detected again after the booster were most primary-vaccination clones, at approximately 96% CD4 and about 90% CD8. Contaminants from the bulk population, in the form of abundant clonotypes, could be found in FACS-sorted repertoires.

This material consisted of CD4+ T cells sorted from PBMCs, taken 45 days after the yellow fever booster vaccination. This sequence was found in a man under 40 who received the YFV17D yellow fever vaccine.

The CDR3 bases are TGTGCCAGCAGTCGAATGACAGCGAACACCGGGGAGCTGTTTTTT. Amino acids: CASSRMTANTGELFF. The chain uses TRBV5-5 and TRBJ2-2; D is perhaps TRBD1 (5 bases). CDR3 length: 15 amino acids. Trimming took 5 bases from V and 0 from J, leaving 11 bases between them. The germline gives CDR1 SGHKS, CDR2 YYEKEE (reference sequence).